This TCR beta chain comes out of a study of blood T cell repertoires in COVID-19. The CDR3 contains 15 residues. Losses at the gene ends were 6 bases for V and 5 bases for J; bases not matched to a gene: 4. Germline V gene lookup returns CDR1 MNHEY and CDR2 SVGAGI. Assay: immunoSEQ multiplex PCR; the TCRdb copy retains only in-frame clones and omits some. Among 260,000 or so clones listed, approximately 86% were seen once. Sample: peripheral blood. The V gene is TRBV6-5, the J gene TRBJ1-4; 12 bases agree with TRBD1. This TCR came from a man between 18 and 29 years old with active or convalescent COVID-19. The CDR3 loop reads CASRSGTGGNEKLFF. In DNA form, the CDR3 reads TGTGCCAGCAGATCCGGGACAGGGGGCAATGAAAAACTGTTTTTT.